These 24 T cell receptor beta chains came from one sample sequenced in a study of beta chain features in type 1 diabetes. The isolated RNA, all of it, was reverse transcribed, so expressed TCRB transcripts were what got sequenced. TCRdb keeps only in-frame clones here, not all; method: immunoSEQ multiplex PCR. This table has about 350,000 clones, around 20% appearing once. Sequences were obtained from naive CD4+ T cells from blood. Receptors were obtained from a woman aged 18 to 35 in good health.

The chain combines TRBV6-6 with TRBJ1-2; the match to TRBD1 covers 8 bases. Germline V gene lookup returns CDR1 MNHNY and CDR2 SVGAGI (reference sequence). The ends lost 6 bases at V and 4 bases at J; junction bases unmatched: 4. The CDR3 has 13 residues. CDR3 nucleotide sequence: TGTGCCAGCAGCCCGGACAGGGTCTATGGCTACACCTTC. Amino acids: CASSPDRVYGYTF.

In its sample, this clone was seen a few times. This chain joins TRBV29-1 and TRBJ1-1; D not certain. This CDR3 region has 13 residues. Germline V gene data show CDR1 as SQVTM and CDR2 as ANQGSEA. V gave up 0 bases and J gave up 5 bases, with 10 bases separating them. The DNA of the CDR3 is TGCAGCGTTGAAGATCGGGCGGGAACTGAAGCTTTCTTT. Protein sequence: CSVEDRAGTEAFF.

Only a few counts were recorded for this clone. The chain employs TRBV5-1 and TRBJ1-1; TRBD1 matches at 11 bases. Per the germline V gene, CDR1 is SGHRS and CDR2 is YFSETQ. V was pared by 0 bases and J by 7 bases, with 5 bases of the junction left unmatched. The CDR3 extends over 15 amino acids. The CDR3 here is CASSLGGQGAGEAFF. Here the CDR3 DNA reads TGCGCCAGCAGCTTGGGCGGACAGGGGGCCGGTGAAGCTTTCTTT.

This chain joins TRBV7-9 and TRBJ1-2; 8 bases line up with TRBD1. The CDR3 extends over 15 amino acids. Germline CDR1 SEHNR, CDR2 FQNEAQ (reference sequence). V lost 4 bases, J lost 7 bases, and 11 bases stayed unmatched. The CDR3 DNA sequence: TGTGCCAGCAGCTCCATGACAGGGGAGCGTTCTGGCTACACCTTC. Translation: CASSSMTGERSGYTF.

In regard to this clone: Other DNA sequences in the sample encode the same CDR3. V gene TRBV18 combines with J gene TRBJ1-1; D not resolved. CDR1 and CDR2 from the germline V gene are KGHSH and LQKENI. The CDR3 has 13 amino acids. Trimming removed 3 bases at V and 3 bases at J, with 8 bases between. CDR3: CASSPPGDTEAFF. The CDR3 DNA follows: TGTGCCAGCTCACCCCCCGGGGACACTGAAGCTTTCTTT.

V gene TRBV4-3 combines with J gene TRBJ2-3; 12 positions match TRBD2. CDR3 size: 18 residues. Germline-derived CDR1 and CDR2 are LGHNA and YSLEER. V trimming: 2 bases; J trimming: 4 bases; junction bases outside the gene matches: 10. As DNA, the CDR3 is TGCGCCAGCAGCCAAAACCCTCTAGCGGGGGGGCCTGCAGATACGCAGTATTTT. Translation gives CASSQNPLAGGPADTQYF.

The chain uses TRBV5-1 and TRBJ2-7; TRBD1 might be the D (6 bases). Trimming took 0 bases from V and 1 from J, leaving 8 bases between them. This CDR3 is 14 amino acids long. Germline-derived CDR1 and CDR2 are SGHRS and YFSETQ. CDR3 loop: CASSLAGASYEQYF. The CDR3 DNA follows: TGCGCCAGCAGCTTGGCAGGGGCATCCTACGAGCAGTACTTC.

This chain uses TRBV25-1 with TRBJ2-7; no definite D call. The CDR3 sequence is 13 residues long. Germline V gives CDR1 MGHDK, CDR2 SYGVNS. Trimming stripped 5 bases from V and 2 bases from J, with 10 bases between. CDR3 amino acids: CASSPIGPYEQYF. DNA of the CDR3: TGTGCCAGCAGTCCTATTGGGCCCTACGAGCAGTACTTC.

The chain links TRBV11-2 to TRBJ2-1; 13 bases fit TRBD2. CDR1 SGHAT and CDR2 FQNNGV come from the germline V gene. CDR3 length equals 16 residues. The V and J ends lost 5 bases and 4 bases, in that order; junction bases with no gene match: 5. The CDR3 loop is CASSTGTSGAYNEQFF. The CDR3 nucleotides read TGTGCCAGCAGCACAGGGACTAGCGGGGCGTACAATGAGCAGTTCTTC.

This clone was observed a few times. The rearrangement links TRBV19 to TRBJ1-2, with 7 positions matching TRBD1. The CDR3 has 14 residues. After removal of 5 bases from V and 8 bases from J, the junction contained 11 bases not matched to a gene. Germline CDR1 LNHDA, CDR2 SQIVND (reference sequence). The chain's CDR3 is CASSSRQGGRGYTF. CDR3 DNA: TGTGCCAGTAGTTCTCGACAGGGAGGCCGAGGCTACACCTTC.

The chain links TRBV7-9 to TRBJ1-1, with 9 bases matching TRBD1. Per the germline V gene, CDR1 is SEHNR and CDR2 is FQNEAQ (reference sequence). Trimming cost V 1 base and J 1 base; bases outside gene matches: 4. CDR3 length: 16 amino acids. The CDR3 region has the DNA TGTGCCAGCAGCTTAGGGACAGGGGCGCCGAACACTGAAGCTTTCTTT. Translation: CASSLGTGAPNTEAFF.

On this clone itself: In the same sample, other DNA sequences code for this CDR3. The chain has TRBV7-3 and TRBJ2-1, with 8 bases matching TRBD2. V shed 3 bases and J 7 bases; nucleotides not matched to a gene: 2. The germline V gene encodes CDR1 SGHTA and CDR2 FQGTGA. The CDR3 loop spans 13 amino acids. DNA for the CDR3: TGTGCCAGCAGCTTCCGGGGGGGGAATGAGCAGTTCTTC. This gives the protein CASSFRGGNEQFF.

The rearrangement joins TRBV9 to TRBJ2-1, with 9 positions matching TRBD2. V shed 5 bases, J shed 4 bases, and the junction held 7 bases outside the gene matches. The germline CDR1 and CDR2 sequences are SGDLS and YYNGEE. CDR3 size: 15 residues. CDR3 coding DNA: TGTGCCAGCAGTTCTAGCGGGAATGGATACAATGAGCAGTTCTTC. It yields the protein CASSSSGNGYNEQFF.

CDR3 in DNA: TGTGCCAGCAGCCAAGGGACTAGCGGGACCCCCTACAATGAGCAGTTCTTC. It is translated as CASSQGTSGTPYNEQFF. The V gene is TRBV4-2, the J gene TRBJ2-1, with 12 bases that match TRBD2. Germline lookup yields CDR1 LGHNA and CDR2 YNFKEQ. With V trimmed by 1 base and J by 2 bases, 3 bases remained unmatched. The CDR3 is made up of 17 amino acids.

This clone has only a few counts. This rearrangement joins TRBV14 to TRBJ2-7, with 11 bases aligning to TRBD2. Germline V gene data show CDR1 as SGHDN and CDR2 as FVKESK. V was clipped by 1 base and J by 4 bases; unmatched bases: 6. CDR3 length: 16 residues. The CDR3 spells CASSQVGASGRYEQYF. The CDR3 DNA sequence: TGTGCCAGCAGCCAAGTCGGGGCTAGCGGGAGGTACGAGCAGTACTTC.

There are a few counts of this clone. The V gene is TRBV7-2, the J gene TRBJ2-3, with TRBD2 matching over 11 bases. The CDR3 runs 16 residues. J was trimmed by 3 bases and V by 3 bases; bases with no gene match: 5. In germline, CDR1 is SGHTA, CDR2 FQGNSA. Written as DNA, the CDR3 is TGTGCCAGCAGCTTTAGCGGGGGGGCGGAAACAGATACGCAGTATTTT. It encodes CASSFSGGAETDTQYF.

Here the CDR3 DNA reads TGTGCCAGCTTGGCCACGACAGGGAGCTACGAGCAGTACTTC. Its protein product is CASLATTGSYEQYF. This rearrangement joins TRBV18 to TRBJ2-7, with TRBD1 identical over 7 bases. This CDR3 has 14 residues. Germline CDR1 reads KGHSH; CDR2 reads LQKENI. J lost 3 bases, V lost 7 bases, and 9 bases had no gene match.

This clone was picked up a small number of times. The rearrangement links TRBV29-1 to TRBJ2-1; 10 bases fit TRBD1. Losses at the gene ends were 6 bases for V and 2 bases for J; bases not matched to a gene: 4. This CDR3 comprises 14 residues. Germline V gene data show CDR1 as SQVTM and CDR2 as ANQGSEA. CDR3 sequence: CSVAGTGAYNEQFF. The CDR3 nucleotides are TGCAGCGTAGCCGGGACAGGGGCCTACAATGAGCAGTTCTTC.

This clone was counted a few times. V gene TRBV4-2 combines with J gene TRBJ2-3, with TRBD2 as a possible D gene (7 bases). Germline V gene lookup returns CDR1 LGHNA and CDR2 YNFKEQ. V shed 6 bases and J shed 2 bases, with 12 bases lying between them. The CDR3 has 14 amino acids. This CDR3 is CASRWGGPTDTQYF. DNA for the CDR3: TGTGCCAGCAGATGGGGGGGCCCCACAGATACGCAGTATTTT.

This clone occurred a few times. This chain joins TRBV5-4 and TRBJ2-1; 8 nucleotides align to TRBD1. The trim removed 4 bases at V and 2 bases at J, leaving 5 bases unmatched. From germline, CDR1 is SGHNT and CDR2 YYREEE (reference sequence). The CDR3 is made up of 15 amino acids. The CDR3, as DNA: TGTGCCAGCAGCCCGGTGGGACAGGCCTACAATGAGCAGTTCTTC. Translating gives CASSPVGQAYNEQFF. The full variable domain, rest sourced from reference TRBV5-4 and TRBJ2-1, is ETGVTQSPTHLIKTRGQQVTLRCSSQSGHNTVSWYQQALGQGPQFIFQYYREEENGRGNFPPRFSGLQFPNYSSELNVNALELDDSALYLCASSPVGQAYNEQFFGPGTRLTVL.

This clone has only a few counts. This chain joins TRBV7-2 and TRBJ2-7; 11 bases match TRBD2. Germline V gene lookup returns CDR1 SGHTA and CDR2 FQGNSA. The CDR3 extends over 16 amino acids. V lost 1 base, J lost 7 bases, and 9 bases stayed unmatched. The chain's CDR3 is CASSLGGTSGPTEQYF. CDR3 in DNA: TGTGCCAGCAGCTTAGGTGGGACTAGCGGACCTACGGAGCAGTACTTC.

The DNA for the CDR3 is TGTGCCAGCAGTTACTCGATCGGGACAGGGTCCTACGAGCAGTACTTC. Translating gives CASSYSIGTGSYEQYF. This rearrangement joins TRBV6-5 to TRBJ2-7, with 9 bases identical to TRBD1. Trimming took 0 bases from V and 1 from J; bases not matched to a gene: 4. The CDR3 consists of 16 residues. Germline CDR1 MNHEY, CDR2 SVGAGI.

The chain carries TRBV7-2 and TRBJ2-2; TRBD2 matches 11 bases. Germline-derived CDR1 and CDR2 are SGHTA and FQGNSA. V lost 5 bases, J lost 2 bases, and 4 bases stayed unmatched. The CDR3 has 16 amino acids. In DNA, the CDR3 is TGTGCCAGCAGCCGCGGGACTAGCGGTAACACCGGGGAGCTGTTTTTT. It translates to CASSRGTSGNTGELFF. Supplemented by reference TRBV7-2 and TRBJ2-2, the full variable domain reads GAGVSQSPSNKVTEKGKDVELRCDPISGHTALYWYRQSLGQGLEFLIYFQGNSAPDKSGLPSDRFSAERTGGSVSTLTIQRTQQEDSAVYLCASSRGTSGNTGELFFGEGSRLTVL.

The chain links TRBV6-5 to TRBJ2-7; 7 bases line up with TRBD1. The length of the CDR3 is 13 residues. With V trimmed by 2 bases and J by 5 bases, 3 bases remained unmatched. CDR1 MNHEY and CDR2 SVGAGI come from the germline V gene. CDR3 amino acids: CASSYQDRDEQYF. For the CDR3, the DNA is TGTGCCAGCAGTTACCAAGACAGGGACGAGCAGTACTTC.